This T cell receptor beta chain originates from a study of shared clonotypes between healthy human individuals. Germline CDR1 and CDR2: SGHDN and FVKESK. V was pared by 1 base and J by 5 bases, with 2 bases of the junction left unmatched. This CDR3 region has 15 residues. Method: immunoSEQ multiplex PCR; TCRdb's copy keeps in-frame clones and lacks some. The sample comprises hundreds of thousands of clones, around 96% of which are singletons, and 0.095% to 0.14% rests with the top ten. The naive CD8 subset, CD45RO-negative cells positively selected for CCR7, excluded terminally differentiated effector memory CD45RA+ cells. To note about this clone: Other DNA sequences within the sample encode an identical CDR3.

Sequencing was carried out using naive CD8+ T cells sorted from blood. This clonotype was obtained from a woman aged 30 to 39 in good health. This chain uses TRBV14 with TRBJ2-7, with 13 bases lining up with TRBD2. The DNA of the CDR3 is TGTGCCAGCAGCCAAGTAGGACTAGCGGGAGACGAGCAGTACTTC. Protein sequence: CASSQVGLAGDEQYF.